Below, 2 T cell receptor beta chains from the same sample are listed, as sequenced in a study of control samples from healthy donors and cancer patients. TCRdb's copy holds only in-frame clones and misses some; the assay was immunoSEQ multiplex PCR. In the table there are under 80,000 clones, about 95% of which are singletons. Sequences were obtained from blood. The receptor source for this set is a woman under 40 in good health.

In this sample, this clone turned up a few times. V is TRBV28 and J is TRBJ1-2, with 8 bases identical to TRBD1. This CDR3 is built from 14 residues. Unmatched junction bases numbered 4, after V lost 2 bases and J lost 5 bases. CDR1 MDHEN and CDR2 SYDVKM come from the germline V gene. The CDR3 here is CASSLRTGFYGYTF. The CDR3, as DNA: TGTGCCAGCAGTTTACGGACAGGGTTTTATGGCTACACCTTC.

V usage is TRBV12-5 and J usage is TRBJ1-2; D gene ambiguous. This CDR3 has 14 residues. Trimming removed 0 bases at V and 4 bases at J, with 9 bases between. The germline CDR1 and CDR2 sequences are LGHNT and FRNRAP. The CDR3 protein is CASGLVGPSYGYTF. The CDR3 coding sequence is TGTGCTAGTGGTTTGGTGGGCCCCTCCTATGGCTACACCTTC.